Below, 29 T cell receptor beta chains from the same sample are listed, as sequenced in a study of human T cells and chemical hapten exposure. In TCRdb, the RACE reads were re-called with MiXCR into one record per CDR3 protein. The data show 380,000 or so distinct CDR3 sequences, nearly 5% seen once. Documented time point: patch test 1, 2 weeks after DPC sensitization. The treatment was: therapeutic diphenylcyclopropenone sensitization with weekly scalp DPC. Source: whole blood, taken in connection with sensitization to the hapten diphenylcyclopropenone (DPC). All receptors come from a woman aged 45 to 65 with alopecia areata. Some clones in this sample may be carry-over from other donors' samples.

This clonotype was detected many times. This rearrangement joins TRBV24-1 to TRBJ2-2; TRBD2 might be the D (6 bases). V lost 2 bases and J 5 bases, leaving 14 bases between the germline ends. Germline V gene lookup returns CDR1 KGHDR and CDR2 SFDVKD. This CDR3 has 16 residues. The CDR3 coding sequence is TGTGCCACCAGTGATTCGGGGACTGGAGGGACCGGGGAGCTGTTTTTT. Protein sequence: CATSDSGTGGTGELFF.

This clonotype showed up just a few times. The chain links TRBV12-3 or TRBV12-4 to TRBJ2-2; 10 bases agree with TRBD2. The junction had 9 bases not matched to a gene; V was cut back by 6 bases and J by 5 bases. CDR3 length: 16 residues. DNA of the CDR3: TGTGCCAGCAGCGGTCCTCTAGCGGGAGCTACCGGGGAGCTGTTTTTT. Amino acid sequence: CASSGPLAGATGELFF.

This clonotype came up many times. The rearrangement links TRBV20-1 to TRBJ2-3; maybe TRBD2 (7 bases). Trimming cost V 5 bases and J 4 bases, with 19 bases left between them. There are 15 residues in the CDR3. Per the germline V gene, CDR1 is DFQATT and CDR2 is SNEGSKA (reference sequence). CDR3 sequence (DNA): TGCAGTGCTCCCCCTGGGGGGGGGCGGGCAGATACGCAGTATTTT. It is translated as CSAPPGGGRADTQYF.

This clonotype has ten or more counts. The CDR3 DNA follows: TGTGCCAGCAGTGTTCCGTTGACAGGAAAAGGCGGCTACACCTTC. It codes for CASSVPLTGKGGYTF. The genes are TRBV9 and TRBJ1-2; TRBD1 might be the D (6 bases). The germline V gene encodes CDR1 SGDLS and CDR2 YYNGEE. This CDR3 spans 15 amino acids. V lost 5 bases and J lost 8, with 22 bases in between.

In its sample, this clonotype was seen a few times. The chain couples TRBV20-1 to TRBJ2-7, with 8 bases aligning to TRBD2. CDR1 and CDR2 from the germline V gene are DFQATT and SNEGSKA (reference sequence). CDR3 size: 15 residues. The V and J ends lost 0 bases and 1 base, in that order; junction bases with no gene match: 5. The CDR3 DNA reads as TGCAGTGCTAGAGATCAGACTAGCGCGTCCTACGAGCAGTACTTC. Translating gives CSARDQTSASYEQYF.

The table lists this clonotype with a few counts. The rearrangement uses TRBV7-8 and TRBJ2-1, with 8 bases that match TRBD2. The junction had 6 bases not matched to a gene; V was cut back by 3 bases and J by 5 bases. The CDR3 is made up of 15 amino acids. CDR1 is SGHVS and CDR2 is FQNEAQ in the germline V gene. Written as DNA, the CDR3 is TGTGCCAGCAGCTTTAGCGGGAAGTCCCACAATGAGCAGTTCTTC. It specifies CASSFSGKSHNEQFF.

There are many counts of this clonotype. The chain links TRBV28 to TRBJ1-2, with a weak D call TRBD1 (5 bases). V lost 5 bases and J lost 4, with 17 bases in between. This CDR3 has 15 residues. Germline CDR1 and CDR2: MDHEN and SYDVKM. The CDR3 sequence is CASSPRIRDGYGYTF. CDR3 coding DNA: TGTGCCAGCAGTCCCCGGATCCGGGACGGCTATGGCTACACCTTC.

This clonotype has ten or more counts. The chain employs TRBV5-1 and TRBJ1-1, with D tentatively TRBD1 (5 bases). The CDR3 contains 13 residues. The germline V gene has CDR1 SGHRS and CDR2 YFSETQ. The V end was cut by 4 bases, the J end by 5 bases, with 12 bases between. CDR3 bases: TGCGCCAGCAGCCCCTTCGGGGCGACTGAAGCTTTCTTT. Encoded protein: CASSPFGATEAFF.

The table lists this clonotype with a few counts. V gene TRBV6-1 combines with J gene TRBJ1-2; D unresolved. The germline gives CDR1 MNHNS, CDR2 SASEGT. CDR3 length: 13 amino acids. V was shortened by 3 bases and J by 3 bases, with 8 bases between the two germline ends. The CDR3 DNA is TGTGCCAGCAGTGAGACATTTTACTATGGCTACACCTTC. Its protein is CASSETFYYGYTF.

This clonotype came up a few times. J is TRBJ1-1 and V is TRBV6-6; 8 nucleotides agree with TRBD1. Trimming removed 6 bases from V and 3 bases from J; junction bases left unmatched: 9. The CDR3 is made up of 15 amino acids. The germline gives CDR1 MNHNY, CDR2 SVGAGI (reference sequence). The CDR3 DNA is TGTGCCAGCAGCCAGCTAACAGGGGGGGACACTGAAGCTTTCTTT. Encoded protein: CASSQLTGGDTEAFF.

This clonotype was detected ten times or more. The rearrangement joins TRBV6-5 to TRBJ2-2; 9 positions agree with TRBD2. Germline-derived CDR1 and CDR2 are MNHEY and SVGAGI. After removal of 5 bases from V and 1 base from J, the junction contained 5 bases not matched to a gene. There are 16 residues in the CDR3. In DNA, the CDR3 is TGTGCCAGCAGTCGAAGCGGGGGGTGGAACACCGGGGAGCTGTTTTTT. Translating gives CASSRSGGWNTGELFF.

The CDR3 loop reads CASSLAATYGYTF. In DNA form, the CDR3 reads TGTGCCAGCAGCTTAGCGGCTACCTATGGCTACACCTTC. The chain employs TRBV7-9 and TRBJ1-2, with D unclear. The CDR3 spans 13 residues. The germline V and J ends were trimmed by 0 bases and 4 bases, with 6 bases remaining between them. The germline gives CDR1 SEHNR, CDR2 FQNEAQ (reference sequence).

This clonotype has a count of ten or more. V gene TRBV19 combines with J gene TRBJ2-2; 10 bases are a match to TRBD1. Germline assignment: CDR1 LNHDA and CDR2 SQIVND (reference sequence). There are 14 residues in the CDR3. J gave up 5 bases and V 6 bases, and 3 bases lay outside the gene matches. As DNA, the CDR3 is TGTGCCAGTAGAGGGACAGGGGTGACCGGGGAGCTGTTTTTT. Encoded protein: CASRGTGVTGELFF.

The gene calls are TRBV29-1 and TRBJ2-1; 9 positions match TRBD1. Germline V gives CDR1 SQVTM, CDR2 ANQGSEA. V lost 2 bases to trimming and J lost 8 bases; unmatched junction nucleotides: 16. The CDR3 covers 17 residues. The CDR3 nucleotides read TGCAGCGTTGAACACTTACCGGGACAGGGAATTTGGGATGAGCAGTTCTTC. Its protein product is CSVEHLPGQGIWDEQFF.

This clonotype appeared many times. The rearrangement uses TRBV27 and TRBJ2-6; no firm D call. Germline CDR1 reads MNHEY; CDR2 reads SMNVEV (reference sequence). The V end was cut by 10 bases, the J end by 0 bases, with 13 bases between. CDR3 length: 15 amino acids. The CDR3 region has the DNA TGTGCCACCAGAGGTCTGAGCTCTGGGGCCAACGTCCTGACTTTC. This translates into CATRGLSSGANVLTF.

V usage is TRBV7-2 and J usage is TRBJ2-3; 8 bases fit TRBD1. CDR1 and CDR2 (germline): SGHTA, FQGNSA. The CDR3 contains 14 residues. J lost 4 bases, V lost 3 bases, and 3 bases had no gene match. The CDR3 DNA reads TGTGCCAGCAGCTTCCAGGGGGCCTCAGATACGCAGTATTTT. This encodes CASSFQGASDTQYF.

This clonotype was observed many times. The genes are TRBV7-2 and TRBJ2-5; D perhaps matches TRBD2 (6 bases). CDR1 is SGHTA, CDR2 FQGNSA, per germline. The CDR3 consists of 14 residues. V was cut by 5 bases and J by 5 bases, with 15 bases left in between. Here the CDR3 reads CASSRDGRTETQYF. The CDR3 DNA reads as TGTGCCAGCAGCCGGGACGGGAGAACGGAGACCCAGTACTTC.

About this clonotype itself: This may come from a read error, since a much larger clone is one base off. The chain recombines TRBV5-1 with TRBJ2-3; D unclear. Germline values: CDR1 SGHRS, CDR2 YFSETQ. V gave up 0 bases and J gave up 0 bases, with 8 bases separating them. The CDR3 totals 15 residues. For the CDR3, the DNA is TGCGCCAGCAGCTTGGAACGGCCTAGCACAGATACGCAGTATTTT. Its translation is CASSLERPSTDTQYF.

At least ten counts were recorded for this clonotype. This chain connects TRBV20-1 to TRBJ2-3, with 9 nucleotides matching TRBD2. The germline V gene has CDR1 DFQATT and CDR2 SNEGSKA (reference sequence). After removal of 6 bases from V and 5 bases from J, the junction contained 12 bases not matched to a gene. There are 15 residues in the CDR3. The DNA for the CDR3 is TGCAGTGCCCACCCTCGCGGGAGGGGAGAAGATACGCAGTATTTT. It yields the protein CSAHPRGRGEDTQYF.

This clonotype was detected many times. The genes are TRBV14 and TRBJ1-1; D uncertain. V was cut by 0 bases and J by 2 bases, with 7 bases left in between. The CDR3 sequence is 14 residues long. Germline loops: CDR1 SGHDN, CDR2 FVKESK. In nucleotides, the CDR3 is TGTGCCAGCAGCCAAGAAATCCCAAACACTGAAGCTTTCTTT. This sequence encodes CASSQEIPNTEAFF.

The chain couples TRBV12-3 or TRBV12-4 to TRBJ2-7, with D perhaps matching TRBD1 or TRBD2 (5 bases each). There are 15 residues in the CDR3. Trimming took 5 bases from V and 5 from J, leaving 19 bases between them. This CDR3 reads CASSSPGTHHDEQYF. The CDR3 DNA reads TGTGCCAGCAGTAGTCCCGGGACCCACCACGACGAGCAGTACTTC.

This clonotype has a handful of counts. The rearrangement links TRBV29-1 to TRBJ1-5; the match to TRBD1 covers 8 bases. V shed 3 bases, J shed 4 bases, and the junction held 11 bases outside the gene matches. The CDR3 runs 16 residues. Germline V gives CDR1 SQVTM, CDR2 ANQGSEA. CDR3 sequence (DNA): TGCAGCGTTGAGCCTCCCCCAGGGGGCCCTAATCAGCCCCAGCATTTT. Translating gives CSVEPPPGGPNQPQHF. The full variable domain, in which reference TRBV29-1 and TRBJ1-5 provide the parts outside the CDR3, is SAVISQKPSRDICQRGTSLTIQCQVDSQVTMMFWYRQQPGQSLTLIATANQGSEATYESGFVIDKFPISRPNLTFSTLTVSNMSPEDSSIYLCSVEPPPGGPNQPQHFGDGTRLSIL.

This clonotype was recorded at least ten times. This chain joins TRBV15 and TRBJ2-3; D perhaps matches TRBD1 (6 bases). Germline V gives CDR1 LNHNV, CDR2 YYDKDF (reference sequence). The V gene lost 7 bases and the J gene lost 6 bases, with 14 bases spanning the gap. There are 13 residues in the CDR3. The DNA of the CDR3 is TGTGCCACCACCAGGGGCGGAGAGGATACGCAGTATTTT. It specifies CATTRGGEDTQYF.

CDR3 region: CSAAGGGEKLFF. CDR3 in DNA: TGCAGTGCCGCAGGGGGTGGTGAAAAACTGTTTTTT. The chain employs TRBV20-1 and TRBJ1-4, with 7 bases lining up with TRBD1. Unmatched junction bases numbered 5, after V lost 6 bases and J lost 7 bases. This CDR3 has 12 amino acids. Per germline, CDR1 DFQATT and CDR2 SNEGSKA (reference sequence).

The chain has TRBV5-1 and TRBJ1-2; no definite D call. The germline CDR1 and CDR2 sequences are SGHRS and YFSETQ. The CDR3 has 14 amino acids. Trimming removed 1 base at V and 0 bases at J, with 7 bases between. This CDR3 reads CASSLTTSNYGYTF. CDR3 in DNA: TGCGCCAGCAGCTTGACTACATCTAACTATGGCTACACCTTC.

This clonotype was seen many times. This chain uses TRBV12-5 with TRBJ1-1; weak D call: TRBD1 (6 bases). V lost 5 bases to trimming and J lost 1 base, with 11 bases between them. Per the germline V gene, CDR1 is LGHNT and CDR2 is FRNRAP. The CDR3 is 14 amino acids. CDR3 region: CASGPGQKNTEAFF. CDR3 in DNA: TGTGCTAGTGGTCCAGGACAGAAGAACACTGAAGCTTTCTTT.

This rearrangement joins TRBV19 to TRBJ1-5, with unresolved D. This CDR3 spans 14 amino acids. V was cut by 7 bases and J by 3 bases, with 13 bases left in between. CDR1 and CDR2 (germline): LNHDA, SQIVND (reference sequence). This CDR3 reads CASNPGSVNQPQHF. The CDR3 DNA follows: TGTGCCAGTAATCCTGGTTCGGTCAATCAGCCCCAGCATTTT.

The chain carries TRBV20-1 and TRBJ1-4, with D perhaps matching TRBD1 (6 bases). Trimming stripped 2 bases from V and 3 bases from J, with 10 bases between. This CDR3 contains 14 residues. The germline V gene has CDR1 DFQATT and CDR2 SNEGSKA (reference sequence). CDR3 sequence: CSARKGGANEKLFF. CDR3 in DNA: TGCAGTGCTAGAAAAGGGGGGGCTAATGAAAAACTGTTTTTT.

The table lists this clonotype with a few counts. The chain links TRBV12-3 or TRBV12-4 to TRBJ2-1, with D perhaps given as TRBD1 or TRBD2 (5 bases each). Trimming cost V 3 bases and J 4 bases, with 13 bases left between them. The CDR3 runs to 15 residues. CDR3 in amino acids: CASSLTGAGYNEQFF. CDR3 nucleotide sequence: TGTGCCAGCAGTTTGACCGGGGCCGGGTACAATGAGCAGTTCTTC.